The 6 T cell receptor beta chains below were found in one sample sequenced in a study of PD-L1 blockade in urothelial cancer. The protocol was immunoSEQ multiplex PCR, while the TCRdb copy is restricted to in-frame clones and leaves out a portion. The repertoire includes 85,000 to 90,000 clones, roughly 90% of them detected once, and 7.5% to 10% sits in the top ten. The sample consisted of PBMCs, taken around atezolizumab (anti-PD-L1) treatment. These receptors were obtained from a man between 60 and 70 years old with urothelial cancer.

The chain recombines TRBV4-1 with TRBJ2-7; the D gene is possibly TRBD1 (5 bases). The ends were cut back, 2 bases at V and 6 bases at J, with 20 bases in the middle. The CDR3 is 16 residues long. Germline CDR1 MGHRA, CDR2 YSYEKL. Here the CDR3 reads CASSQFPAGSYPEQYF. The DNA of the CDR3 is TGCGCCAGCAGCCAATTTCCGGCAGGGTCTTACCCCGAGCAGTACTTC.

The chain uses TRBV2 and TRBJ1-3; 7 bases match TRBD1. With V trimmed by 4 bases and J by 3 bases, 9 bases remained unmatched. The CDR3 extends over 16 amino acids. Germline V CDR1 and CDR2: SNHLY, FYNNEI. The CDR3 DNA is TGTGCCAGCAGTGCACTGACAGGGACGAGTGGAAACACCATATATTTT. It encodes CASSALTGTSGNTIYF. Supplemented by reference TRBV2 and TRBJ1-3, the full variable domain reads EPEVTQTPSHQVTQMGQEVILRCVPISNHLYFYWYRQILGQKVEFLVSFYNNEISEKSEIFDDQFSVERPDGSNFTLKIRSTKLEDSAMYFCASSALTGTSGNTIYFGEGSWLTVV.

V is TRBV4-3 and J is TRBJ2-2; no firm D call. From germline, CDR1 is LGHNA and CDR2 YSLEER. The CDR3 runs 14 residues. V lost 0 bases and J 9 bases, leaving 11 bases between the germline ends. This chain's CDR3 is CASSQDRSARELFF. CDR3 bases: TGCGCCAGCAGCCAAGATCGGAGTGCTAGGGAGCTGTTTTTT.

The chain combines TRBV7-6 with TRBJ2-2, with 8 positions matching TRBD1. Per germline, CDR1 SGHVS and CDR2 FNYEAQ. The CDR3 sequence is 18 residues long. V dropped 1 base and J dropped 1; count of bases not matched to a gene: 8. CDR3 amino acids: CASSLGGRTGRNTGELFF. The DNA of the CDR3 is TGTGCCAGCAGCTTAGGGGGCAGGACAGGGAGGAACACCGGGGAGCTGTTTTTT.

The chain joins TRBV30 to TRBJ2-5, with 8 bases aligning to TRBD2. CDR3 length: 13 amino acids. After removal of 3 bases from V and 10 bases from J, the junction contained 10 bases not matched to a gene. Germline assignment: CDR1 GTSNPN and CDR2 SVGIG (reference sequence). In DNA form, the CDR3 reads TGTGCCTGGAGATGGGCGGGAGGACACGACCAGTACTTC. It specifies CAWRWAGGHDQYF.

The chain is built from TRBV18 and TRBJ2-1, with TRBD2 matching 8 bases. The CDR3 has 16 residues. CDR1 KGHSH and CDR2 LQKENI come from the germline V gene. The V gene end was trimmed by 0 bases and the J gene end by 3 bases; junction bases not matched to a gene: 4. In DNA form, the CDR3 reads TGTGCCAGCTCACCACCCTCCGGGGGGGACTACAATGAGCAGTTCTTC. Translating gives CASSPPSGGDYNEQFF.